The text below deals with one T cell receptor (beta chain). Authors' data handling: Estimated nucleated cell counts came from reference gene primer amplification. Libraries were prepared by immunoSEQ multiplex PCR; TCRdb keeps only in-frame clonotypes and omits some of them. The DNA gave D and trimming, while V, J and clone size come from that table. The repertoire consists of 35,000 or so clones, with roughly 90% occurring once and the leading ten covering roughly two fifths. These data come from a study of blood T cell repertoires in COVID-19. As for the study in general: The study drew acute and convalescent COVID-19 samples from the United States, Italy and Spain. PBMCs, B-cell-depleted T cells, or T cells provided the cDNA or gDNA that made up the material.

V shed 2 bases, J shed 5 bases, and the junction held 6 bases outside the gene matches. The CDR3 is 15 residues long. Germline lookup yields CDR1 MNHEY and CDR2 SVGEGT. This receptor was taken from a man aged 55 to 70 with active or convalescent COVID-19. The chain couples TRBV6-2 or TRBV6-3 to TRBJ1-2, with TRBD1 matching over 9 bases. Sequenced: peripheral blood. The CDR3 coding sequence is TGTGCCAGCAGTTACACCGGGACAGGGTATTATGGCTACACCTTC. This codes for CASSYTGTGYYGYTF.